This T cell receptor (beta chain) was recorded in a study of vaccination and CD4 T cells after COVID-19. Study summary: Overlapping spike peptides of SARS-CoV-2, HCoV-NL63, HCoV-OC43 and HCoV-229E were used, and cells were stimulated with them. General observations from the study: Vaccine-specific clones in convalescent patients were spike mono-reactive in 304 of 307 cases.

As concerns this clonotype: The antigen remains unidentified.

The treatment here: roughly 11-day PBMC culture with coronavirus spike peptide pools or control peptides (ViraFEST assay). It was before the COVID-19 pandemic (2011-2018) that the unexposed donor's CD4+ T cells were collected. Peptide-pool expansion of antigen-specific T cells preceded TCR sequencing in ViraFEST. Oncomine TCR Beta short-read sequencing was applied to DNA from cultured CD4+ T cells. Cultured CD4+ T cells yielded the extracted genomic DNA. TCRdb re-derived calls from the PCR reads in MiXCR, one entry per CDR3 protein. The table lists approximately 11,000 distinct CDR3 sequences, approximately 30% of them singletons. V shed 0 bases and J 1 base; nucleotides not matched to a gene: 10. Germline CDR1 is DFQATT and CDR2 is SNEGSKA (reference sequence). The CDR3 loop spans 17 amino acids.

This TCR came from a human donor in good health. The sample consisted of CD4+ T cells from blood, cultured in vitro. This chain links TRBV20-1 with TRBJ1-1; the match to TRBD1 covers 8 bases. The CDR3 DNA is TGCAGTGCTAGAGACTCCCCTACCGGGACAGGGAACACTGAAGCTTTCTTT. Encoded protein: CSARDSPTGTGNTEAFF.